The clone carrying this T cell receptor beta chain was detected many times. V was shortened by 5 bases and J by 3 bases, with 16 bases between the two germline ends. Germline assignment: CDR1 MDHEN and CDR2 SYDVKM. The CDR3 has 15 residues. The entry originates in a study of early T cells in non-severe SARS-CoV-2 infection. For the study at large: Sequenced bulk RNA came from whole blood that was unsorted, and chains were unpaired.

TCRdb re-called the 5' RACE reads through MiXCR, storing one row per CDR3 protein. The repertoire includes some 50,000 distinct CDR3 sequences, less than 11% of them detected once, and around 4.4% sits in the top ten. The chain uses TRBV28 and TRBJ1-1; weak D call: TRBD1 (6 bases). The receptor comes from an adult who was a healthcare worker with PCR-confirmed SARS-CoV-2 infection or an uninfected control (not recorded which). Sequencing was performed on whole blood. The CDR3 sequence is CASSAPKQGYTEAFF. Here the CDR3 DNA reads TGTGCCAGCAGTGCTCCAAAGCAGGGGTACACTGAAGCTTTCTTT.